This TCR beta chain comes out of a study of shared clonotypes between healthy human individuals (dated by TCRdb to 2020 to 2022). At the level of the whole study: The cohort included three men and a couple of women between 18 and 49 years of age. Between about 0.94 and 10 billion PBMCs per donor were obtained by leukapheresis. Libraries were prepared and TCR repertoires were sequenced by different laboratories using diverse techniques, in order to increase sequencing depth and limit assay-specific biases. For each donor, CD4 naive and CD4 memory were each run on three plates, CD8 naive on two plates, and CD8 memory on one plate. To estimate repertoire size and how much clonotype sharing occurs between individuals, the study deeply sequenced the blood TCR repertoires of five or six healthy adults. What the study reported, not specific to this receptor: Pairwise subsampling indicated that sequencing depth was expected to affect the degree of clonotype sharing among donors. Higher generation probabilities were observed for clonotypes shared by all four sorted-subset donors than for non-shared clonotypes. The small number of donors limited the genetic and exposure-history diversity represented. Rarefaction of sorted-subset datasets indicated incomplete sequencing despite the large sequencing depth. Sampling was restricted to blood, and TCR repertoires in tissues likely differ from the TCR repertoires found in blood. When four donors were compared, the shared fraction of clonotypes was 5% to 6.5% for naive CD4, less than 4% for naive CD8, more than 2% for memory CD4, and less than 0.5% for memory CD8. Naive subsets generally had larger estimated clonotype richness than memory subsets did.

Regarding this clone: It lacks a known antigen. No base quality information exists; no much larger clone differs at one position.

Using the deep immunoSEQ assay, TCR CDR3 regions were amplified from genomic DNA by multiplex PCR. Genomic DNA extracted from each cell subset was distributed evenly over all wells of several immunoSEQ 96-well plates, and each plate served as one replicate. Each replicate PCR for sorted subsets received about 0.2 ug genomic DNA, equal to about 29,000 T cell genomes. Purified libraries were quantified with a Qubit 3.0 fluorometer, sized on a Bioanalyzer 2100, and re-quantified with the KAPA Library Quantification kit. Each immunoSEQ 96-well plate was sequenced on its own single-read 150-cycle Illumina NextSeq 550 flow cell. Turning to the authors' computational methods: Because the immunoSEQ output included only junctional sequences and no quality scores, the filtering could not be the same as the filtering used for full-length reads. To assign V/J genes and CDR3, sequences were annotated using PyIR, a Python wrapper for IgBLAST v1.9, with IMGT germline references. Reads with weak V/J assignments (E-value above 1e-6), missing CDR3, stop codons, out-of-frame junctions, or ambiguous translated residues were removed. A V3J clonotype was defined by an identical inferred V gene, J gene, and CDR3 amino acid sequence. To compute the percentage overlap between repertoires, the number of shared unique clonotypes was divided by the size of the smaller repertoire. Repertoire richness was assessed with RTK rarefaction, the Chao1 estimator, and Recon v2.1 estimates of unobserved clonotypes. Generation probabilities for all TCRbeta clonotypes obtained by the gDNA method from a handful of donors were computed using OLGA. TCRdb limited this immuneACCESS table to in-frame rearrangements with V and J called. A share of clones is missing; checked studies link under half to unresolved V genes, and the rest is unexplained. V, J and clone size derive from that table, while D and trimming were established from the DNA sequence. This sample lists 2 million to 3 million clones; approximately 92% were detected once. The biggest ten clones account for around 0.14% of the sample.

V trim: 5 bases; J trim: 4 bases; unmatched bases: 4. CDR1 and CDR2 are drawn from the germline V gene (reference sequence): MNHEY, SMNVEV. Spanning cysteine to phenylalanine, the CDR3 consists of 14 amino acids. Only the CDR3 portion is preserved as DNA: 42 bases, with reading frame beginning at the first base. The donors were healthy, HIV-negative adults with no recently reported acute infections or vaccinations. Only Caucasian adults living in Nashville, Tennessee, USA were represented among the donors. CD4+ T cells were enriched by magnetic negative selection; naive cells were then positively selected on CD45RA, and the negative fraction formed the memory subset. Blood was obtained by leukapheresis, after which PBMCs were separated by Ficoll-Histopaque density gradient centrifugation and cryopreserved in liquid nitrogen vapor phase. Purity and quantity of every magnetically sorted T cell population were checked by analytical flow cytometry. Each sorted fraction had its genomic DNA isolated and then quantified by UV absorbance on a Nanodrop 2000c.

The source of this sequence is a man between 18 and 35 years old in good health. The chain links TRBV27 with TRBJ2-3, with TRBD1 identical over 9 junction bases. The specimen sequenced was naive CD4+ T cells sorted from blood. The cell subset or site label, read with the paper, signifies: CD45RA+ positively selected. The nucleotides are TGTGCCAGCAGTAGGGGACAGGGATCAGATACGCAGTATTTT. This encodes CASSRGQGSDTQYF.